The sequence of this T cell receptor beta chain was determined in a study of T cell clonotyping in hematopoietic cell transplantation (dated by TCRdb to about 2021). Broadly, across the study: In the study, 150 or so blood samples were gathered from approximately 35 consecutive transplant recipients and their related donors. Recruitment of patients was conducted between late 2015 and 2017, and follow-up was continued until late 2020 or death.

TCR beta CDR3 regions were amplified from genomic DNA with the immunoSEQ assay, a bias-controlled multiplex PCR using V- and J-specific primers. A proprietary barcode and Illumina adapter sequences were added to the CDR3 amplicons in a second PCR step. CDR3 libraries were sequenced on an Illumina MiSeq instrument. The paper's data handling went like this. Export and quality control were performed with immunoSEQ Analyzer 3.0, and downstream analyses were performed with R Bioconductor and Immunarch. Only productive rearrangements in the normalized downsampled data set went into calculating the repertoire metrics. Clonotypes larger than 5 templates in the normalized cohort were defined as pathologically expanded. Repertoire diversity was measured with the Inverse Simpson Index. To capture all clonotypes, the CMV-specificity analyses were run on the non-normalized data set. Entries here come from immuneACCESS through TCRdb and include only in-frame sequences with V and J called. Some clones fail to appear in such tables; in the studies checked, an unresolved V gene covers under half of the shortfall, and the cause of the remainder is unknown. The V and J calls and clone size are taken from that table; D and trimming were inferred from the DNA. Present in this sample are 15,000 or so clones, 61% of which were seen just once. The ten largest make up over 9.5% of the sample.

In the paper's terms, the time point label means: 30 days after allo-HCT. Blood from recipients was drawn roughly 28 days before transplant, then again at days 30, 100 and 180 after transplant. Using Nuclei Lysis Solution, genomic DNA was extracted from unfractionated peripheral blood mononuclear cells that were either fresh or cryopreserved. What the authors observed across the whole study: Inverse Simpson Index values from donors and from recipients before transplant predicted broader TCR repertoire diversity after transplant. The sample size was limited, and because cells were not sorted, the contributions of CD4 and CD8 repertoires could not be separated. After transplant, TCR diversity in recipients dropped, and pathologically expanded clonotypes climbed progressively between day 30 and day 180. Just a small fraction of recipient repertoires overlapped with donor repertoires, and more than 95% appeared de novo at the given depth.

In regard to this clone: Its specific antigen is unknown. No base quality information exists; no much larger clone differs at one position.

Trimming removed 0 bases from V and 4 bases from J, leaving 6 bases between the germline ends. The CDR3 sequence holds 13 residues, the cysteine and phenylalanine included. Only CDR3 DNA remains: 39 bases, in frame from the first base. Reading the germline V gene (reference sequence) gives CDR1 MNHNY and CDR2 SVGAGI. This receptor was identified in a male patient aged 50 or older who had an allogeneic stem cell transplant from an unrelated donor, so T cells may come from the graft donor. Some clones in this sample may be carry-over from other donors' samples. Specimen: PBMCs, collected 30 days after allogeneic stem cell transplant. The chain employs TRBV6-6 and TRBJ1-1, and the D gene may be TRBD1, 5 bases matching. The encoded CDR3 is CASSYSGGTEAFF. The base sequence is TGTGCCAGCAGTTACTCGGGGGGCACTGAAGCTTTCTTT.